This T cell receptor (beta chain) was documented in a study of blood T cells in healthy people across ages. Overall study findings and caveats: There were more naive CD4+ cells and higher diversity in long-lived donors than in aged donors. Measured against age, TCR beta diversity per million T cells decreased in a roughly linear manner. Unknown CMV status may confound age-related changes in expanded clones.

A second about 6 to 11 cycle PCR used barcoded and J-beta primers. The authors tagged each cDNA molecule using a template-switch adaptor with 12 random nucleotides. TCRdb reanalysed the 5' RACE reads using MiXCR and keeps one entry per CDR3 protein. The sample includes around 800,000 distinct CDR3 sequences, 44% seen only once; the top ten take 15% to 25%. This clonotype was seen a few times. Its antigen is currently unknown. V was pared by 1 base and J by 8 bases, with 9 bases between. The CDR3 sequence is 11 residues long. Germline-derived CDR1 and CDR2 are DFQATT and SNEGSKA (reference sequence). This chain joins TRBV20-1 and TRBJ2-7, with D hard to call. The origin of this receptor is a man aged 55 to 70 in good health. Sequencing was carried out using blood. CDR3 residues: CSARVQQQQYF. The CDR3, as DNA: TGCAGTGCTAGAGTTCAGCAACAGCAGTACTTC.